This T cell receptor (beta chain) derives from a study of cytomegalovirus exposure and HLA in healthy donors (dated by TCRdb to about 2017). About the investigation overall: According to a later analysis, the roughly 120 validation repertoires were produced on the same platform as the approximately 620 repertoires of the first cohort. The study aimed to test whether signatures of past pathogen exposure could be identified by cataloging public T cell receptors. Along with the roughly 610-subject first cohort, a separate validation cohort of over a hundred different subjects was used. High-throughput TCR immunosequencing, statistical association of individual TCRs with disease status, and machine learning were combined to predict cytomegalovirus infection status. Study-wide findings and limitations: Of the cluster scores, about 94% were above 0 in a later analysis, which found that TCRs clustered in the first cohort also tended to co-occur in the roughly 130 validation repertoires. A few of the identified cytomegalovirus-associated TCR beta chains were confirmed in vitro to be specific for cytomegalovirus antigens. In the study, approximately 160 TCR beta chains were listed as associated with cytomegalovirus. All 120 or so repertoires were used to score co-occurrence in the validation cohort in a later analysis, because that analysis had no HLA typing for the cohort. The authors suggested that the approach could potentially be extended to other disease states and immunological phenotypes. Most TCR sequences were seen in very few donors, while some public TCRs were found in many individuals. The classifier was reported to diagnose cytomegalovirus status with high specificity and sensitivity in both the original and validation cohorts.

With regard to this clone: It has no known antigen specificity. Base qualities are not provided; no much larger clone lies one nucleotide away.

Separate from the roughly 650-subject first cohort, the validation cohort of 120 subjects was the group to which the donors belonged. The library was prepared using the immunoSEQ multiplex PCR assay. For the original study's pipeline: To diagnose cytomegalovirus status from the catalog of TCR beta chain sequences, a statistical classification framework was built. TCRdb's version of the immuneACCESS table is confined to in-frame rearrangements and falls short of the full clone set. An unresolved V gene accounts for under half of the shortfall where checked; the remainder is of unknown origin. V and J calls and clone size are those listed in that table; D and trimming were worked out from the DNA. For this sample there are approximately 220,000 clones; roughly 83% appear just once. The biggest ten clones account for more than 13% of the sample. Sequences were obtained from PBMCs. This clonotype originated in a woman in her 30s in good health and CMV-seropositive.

The nucleotides are TGTGCCAGCGCCGTCGGGAGGAACACTGAAGCTTTCTTT. This translates into CASAVGRNTEAFF. The rearrangement combines TRBV27 with TRBJ1-1; the D gene remains uncertain. The CDR3 spans 13 residues, from the cysteine through the phenylalanine. The entry retains the CDR3 DNA only, 39 bases that are in frame from base 1. Reading the germline V gene (reference sequence) gives CDR1 MNHEY and CDR2 SMNVEV. At the junction V is shortened by 8 bases and J by 1 base, with 11 bases in between.